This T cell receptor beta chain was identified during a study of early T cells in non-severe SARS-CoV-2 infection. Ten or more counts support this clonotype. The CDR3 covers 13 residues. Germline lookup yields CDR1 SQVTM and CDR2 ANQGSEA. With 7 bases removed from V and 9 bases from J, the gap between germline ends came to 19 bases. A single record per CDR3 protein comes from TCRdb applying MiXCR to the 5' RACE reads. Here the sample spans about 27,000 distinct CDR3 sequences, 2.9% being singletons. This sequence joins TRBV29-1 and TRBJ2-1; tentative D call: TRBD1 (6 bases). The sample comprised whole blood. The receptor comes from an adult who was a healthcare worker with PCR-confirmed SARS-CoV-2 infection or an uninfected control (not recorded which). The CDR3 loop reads CSANGQYIGEQFF. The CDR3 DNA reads TGCAGCGCCAACGGACAGTATATCGGTGAGCAGTTCTTC.